Below are 13 T cell receptor beta chains sequenced from a single sample in a study of T cell responses to AZD1222 COVID-19 vaccine. Sequencing used immunoSEQ multiplex PCR; TCRdb keeps in-frame clones, though not all of them. The sample shows roughly 150,000 clones, 90% of them seen only once. The sequences come from peripheral blood, collected on day 0 of AZD1222 vaccination. Every receptor here comes from an adult in good health.

J is TRBJ2-7 and V is TRBV6-2 or TRBV6-3; TRBD1 might be the D (5 bases). Trimming removed 4 bases at V and 1 base at J, with 17 bases between. The germline V gene encodes CDR1 MNHEY and CDR2 SVGEGT. The CDR3 length is 16 residues. The CDR3 spells CASSSPRRATSYEQYF. The CDR3 DNA sequence: TGTGCCAGCAGTTCTCCCCGCAGGGCCACATCCTACGAGCAGTACTTC.

This clone was seen more than once but under ten times. The chain has TRBV6-4 and TRBJ2-6; either TRBD1 or TRBD2 may fit D (5 bases each). The CDR3 consists of 14 residues. V lost 3 bases and J lost 2, with 5 bases in between. Germline values: CDR1 MRHNA, CDR2 SNTAGT. CDR3 sequence reads: CASSEGAGANVLTF. DNA for the CDR3: TGTGCCAGCAGTGAGGGGGCTGGGGCCAACGTCCTGACTTTC.

The rearrangement uses TRBV25-1 and TRBJ1-4, with TRBD1 identical over 9 bases. Germline CDR1 reads MGHDK; CDR2 reads SYGVNS. CDR3 size: 12 residues. V was clipped by 9 bases and J by 7 bases; unmatched bases: 3. CDR3 coding DNA: TGTGCCAGTGGACAGGGGAGTGAAAAACTGTTTTTT. This translates into CASGQGSEKLFF.

The chain couples TRBV27 to TRBJ1-1; D ambiguous. The CDR3 sequence is 14 residues long. Trimming removed 0 bases at V and 5 bases at J, with 10 bases between. Germline assignment: CDR1 MNHEY and CDR2 SMNVEV (reference sequence). The CDR3 DNA follows: TGTGCCAGCAGTTTATCCGGGGTACAGACTGAAGCTTTCTTT. Encoded protein: CASSLSGVQTEAFF.

About this clone itself: Its ends do not fully match the called genes, so a read error is possible. This CDR3 is CASSLGTGSFTDAQYF. The CDR3 DNA reads TGTGCCAGCAGTTTAGGGACAGGGTCCTTCACAGATGCGCAGTATTTT. The chain links TRBV28 to TRBJ2-3; TRBD1 matches 9 bases. The CDR3 covers 16 residues. The germline V gene encodes CDR1 MDHEN and CDR2 SYDVKM.

The J gene is TRBJ2-7, the V gene TRBV30, with D uncertain. V lost 1 base to trimming and J lost 1 base, with 17 bases between them. The germline V gene encodes CDR1 GTSNPN and CDR2 SVGIG (reference sequence). CDR3 size: 16 residues. In DNA, the CDR3 is TGTGCCTGGAGTGGACCCGTTGTGGGAATTTCCTACGAGCAGTACTTC. It translates to CAWSGPVVGISYEQYF.

The gene calls are TRBV4-1 and TRBJ1-1; a weak D match, TRBD1 (5 bases). The germline CDR1 and CDR2 sequences are MGHRA and YSYEKL. The V and J ends lost 6 bases and 6 bases respectively, with 14 bases between them. CDR3 size: 13 residues. The CDR3 sequence is CASSRADRSEAFF. In DNA form, the CDR3 reads TGCGCCAGCAGTCGAGCAGACAGATCTGAAGCTTTCTTT.

This chain joins TRBV24-1 and TRBJ2-2; tentatively, D is TRBD1 (6 bases). CDR1 KGHDR and CDR2 SFDVKD come from the germline V gene. The CDR3 covers 13 residues. Trimming cost V 5 bases and J 6 bases, with 9 bases left between them. The CDR3 bases are TGTGCCACCAGTGTAGACAGGTCCGGGGAGCTGTTTTTT. Amino acids: CATSVDRSGELFF.

The chain combines TRBV2 with TRBJ1-3, with unresolved D. V was trimmed by 0 bases and J by 1 base, leaving 7 bases between them. Germline CDR1 SNHLY, CDR2 FYNNEI. The CDR3 loop spans 15 amino acids. Written as DNA, the CDR3 is TGTGCCAGCAGTGAAGCGGGGTTATCTGGAAACACCATATATTTT. It yields the protein CASSEAGLSGNTIYF.

CDR3 DNA sequence: TGTGCCAGCAGCTTGGACCGTTCGGGGTTCACCGGGGAGCTGTTTTTT. Amino acids: CASSLDRSGFTGELFF. The chain uses TRBV5-6 and TRBJ2-2; tentative D call: TRBD2 (5 bases). The CDR3 length is 16 residues. V lost 0 bases and J 4 bases, leaving 13 bases between the germline ends. Germline V gene data show CDR1 as SGHDT and CDR2 as YYEEEE.

V gene TRBV19 combines with J gene TRBJ1-1; D is unclear. The CDR3 has 17 amino acids. The germline CDR1 and CDR2 sequences are LNHDA and SQIVND (reference sequence). V lost 3 bases, J lost 0 bases, and 17 bases lay in between. CDR3 region: CASSILWQAYMNTEAFF. The CDR3 DNA reads as TGTGCCAGTAGTATTTTATGGCAGGCGTACATGAACACTGAAGCTTTCTTT.

V and J are TRBV9 and TRBJ2-7, with D tentatively TRBD2 (7 bases). The germline CDR1 and CDR2 sequences are SGDLS and YYNGEE. The CDR3 sequence is 16 residues long. V shed 0 bases and J shed 2 bases, with 15 bases lying between them. The CDR3 nucleotides read TGTGCCAGCAGCGTAGGGGGGCTAGCGGCTACCTACGAGCAGTACTTC. Translated, it gives CASSVGGLAATYEQYF.

V is TRBV4-3 and J is TRBJ1-2; perhaps TRBD1 as D (5 bases). With 0 bases removed from V and 5 bases from J, the gap between germline ends came to 10 bases. Germline lookup yields CDR1 LGHNA and CDR2 YSLEER. The CDR3 totals 14 residues. CDR3 residues: CASSQDGAAYGYTF. Written as DNA, the CDR3 is TGCGCCAGCAGCCAAGACGGGGCAGCATATGGCTACACCTTC.